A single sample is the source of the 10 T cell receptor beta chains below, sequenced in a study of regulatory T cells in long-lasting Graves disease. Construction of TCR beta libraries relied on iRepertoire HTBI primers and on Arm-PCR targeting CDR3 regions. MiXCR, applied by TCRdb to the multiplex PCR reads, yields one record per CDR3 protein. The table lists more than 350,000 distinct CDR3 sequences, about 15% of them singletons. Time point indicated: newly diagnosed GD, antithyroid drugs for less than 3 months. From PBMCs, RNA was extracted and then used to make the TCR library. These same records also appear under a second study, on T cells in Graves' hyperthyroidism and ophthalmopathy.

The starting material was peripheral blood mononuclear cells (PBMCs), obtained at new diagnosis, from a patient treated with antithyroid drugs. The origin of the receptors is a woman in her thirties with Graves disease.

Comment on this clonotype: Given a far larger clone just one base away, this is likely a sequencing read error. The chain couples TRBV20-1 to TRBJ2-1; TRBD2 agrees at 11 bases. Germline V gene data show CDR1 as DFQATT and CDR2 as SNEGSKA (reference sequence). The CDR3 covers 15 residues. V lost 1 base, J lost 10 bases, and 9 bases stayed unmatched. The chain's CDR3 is CSARVPTSGKYEQFF. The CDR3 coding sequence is TGCAGTGCTAGAGTCCCGACTAGCGGGAAATACGAGCAGTTCTTC.

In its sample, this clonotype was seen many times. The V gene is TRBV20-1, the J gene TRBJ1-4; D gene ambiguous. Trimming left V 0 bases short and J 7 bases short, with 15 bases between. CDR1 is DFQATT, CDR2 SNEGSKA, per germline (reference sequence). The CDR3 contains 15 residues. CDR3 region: CSARDSRGFGEKLFF. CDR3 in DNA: TGCAGTGCTAGAGATAGCCGGGGTTTCGGTGAAAAACTGTTTTTT.

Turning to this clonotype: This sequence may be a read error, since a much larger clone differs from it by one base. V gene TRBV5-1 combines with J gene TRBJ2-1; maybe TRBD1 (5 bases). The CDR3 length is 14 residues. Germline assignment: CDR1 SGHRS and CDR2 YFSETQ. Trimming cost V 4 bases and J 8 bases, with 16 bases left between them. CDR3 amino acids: CASSLAVGADEQFF. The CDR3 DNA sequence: TGCGCCAGCAGCCTCGCGGTAGGGGCGGATGAGCAGTTCTTC.

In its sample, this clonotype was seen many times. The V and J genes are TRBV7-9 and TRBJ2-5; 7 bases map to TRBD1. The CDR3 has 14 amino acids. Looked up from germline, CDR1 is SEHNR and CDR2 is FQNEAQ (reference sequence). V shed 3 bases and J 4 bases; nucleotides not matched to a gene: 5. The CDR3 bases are TGTGCCAGCAGCTTGACAGGGCTCGGAGAGACCCAGTACTTC. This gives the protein CASSLTGLGETQYF. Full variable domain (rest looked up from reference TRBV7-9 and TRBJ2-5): DTGVSQNPRHKITKRGQNVTFRCDPISEHNRLYWYRQTLGQGPEFLTYFQNEAQLEKSRLLSDRFSAERPKGSFSTLEIQRTEQGDSAMYLCASSLTGLGETQYFGPGTRLLVL.

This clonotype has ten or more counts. The CDR3 sequence is CSVVSLTGRRGNEQFF. The CDR3 nucleotides read TGCAGCGTTGTTTCTCTCACGGGGCGGAGGGGCAATGAGCAGTTCTTC. The chain joins TRBV29-1 to TRBJ2-1; D perhaps matches TRBD2 (6 bases). Trimming stripped 4 bases from V and 6 bases from J, with 22 bases between. Germline V lookup: CDR1 SQVTM, CDR2 ANQGSEA. This CDR3 spans 16 amino acids.

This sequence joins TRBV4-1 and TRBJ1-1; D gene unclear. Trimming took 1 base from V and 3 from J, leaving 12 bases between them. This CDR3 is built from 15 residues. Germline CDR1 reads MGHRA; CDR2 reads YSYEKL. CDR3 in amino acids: CASSQVPHGDTEAFF. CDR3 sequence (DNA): TGCGCCAGCAGCCAAGTCCCCCATGGAGACACTGAAGCTTTCTTT.

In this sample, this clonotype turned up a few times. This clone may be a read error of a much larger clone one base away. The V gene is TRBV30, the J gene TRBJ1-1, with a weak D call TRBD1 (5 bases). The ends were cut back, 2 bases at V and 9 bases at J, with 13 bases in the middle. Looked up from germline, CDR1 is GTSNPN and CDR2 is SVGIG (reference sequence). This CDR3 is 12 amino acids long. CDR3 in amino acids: CAWSPTRGQAFF. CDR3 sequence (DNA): TGTGCCTGGAGTCCGACAAGGGGACAAGCTTTCTTT.

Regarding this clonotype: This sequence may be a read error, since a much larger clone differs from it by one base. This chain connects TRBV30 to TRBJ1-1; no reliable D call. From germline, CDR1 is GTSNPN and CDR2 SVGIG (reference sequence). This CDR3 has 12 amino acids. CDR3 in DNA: TGTGCCTGGACTAGAGCGAACACTGAAACTTTCTTT. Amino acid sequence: CAWTRANTETFF.

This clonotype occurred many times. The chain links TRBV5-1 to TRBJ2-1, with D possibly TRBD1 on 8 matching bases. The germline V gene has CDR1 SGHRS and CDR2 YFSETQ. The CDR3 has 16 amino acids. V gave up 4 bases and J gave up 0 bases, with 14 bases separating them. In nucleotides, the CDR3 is TGCGCCAGCAGCGGGGGGGACAGGAGCTCCTACAATGAGCAGTTCTTC. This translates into CASSGGDRSSYNEQFF.

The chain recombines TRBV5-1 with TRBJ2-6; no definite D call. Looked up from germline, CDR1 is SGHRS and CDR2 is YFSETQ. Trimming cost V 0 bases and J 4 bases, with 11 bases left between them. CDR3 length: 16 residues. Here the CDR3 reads CASSLGPLDGANVLTF. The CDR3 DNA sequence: TGCGCCAGCAGCTTGGGGCCCCTGGACGGGGCCAACGTCCTGACTTTC.